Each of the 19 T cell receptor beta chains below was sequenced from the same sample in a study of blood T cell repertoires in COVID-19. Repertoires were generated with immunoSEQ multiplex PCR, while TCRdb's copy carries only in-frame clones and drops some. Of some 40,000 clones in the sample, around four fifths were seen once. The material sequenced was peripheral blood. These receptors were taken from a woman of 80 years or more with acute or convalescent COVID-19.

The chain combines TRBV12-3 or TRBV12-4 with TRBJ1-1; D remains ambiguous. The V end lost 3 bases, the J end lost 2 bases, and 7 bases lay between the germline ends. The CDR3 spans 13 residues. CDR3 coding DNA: TGTGCCAGCAGTTTCACAGATAACACTGAAGCTTTCTTT. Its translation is CASSFTDNTEAFF.

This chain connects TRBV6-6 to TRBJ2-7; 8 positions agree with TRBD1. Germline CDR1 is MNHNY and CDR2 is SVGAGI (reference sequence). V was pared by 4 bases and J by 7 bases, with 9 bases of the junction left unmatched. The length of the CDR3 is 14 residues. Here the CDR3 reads CASSSRTGYQEQYF. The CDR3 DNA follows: TGTGCCAGCAGTTCCCGGACAGGGTATCAGGAGCAGTACTTC.

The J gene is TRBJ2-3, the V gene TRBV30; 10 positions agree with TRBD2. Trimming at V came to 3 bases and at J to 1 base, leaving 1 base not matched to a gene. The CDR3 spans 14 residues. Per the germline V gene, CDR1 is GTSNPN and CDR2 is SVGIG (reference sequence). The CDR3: CAWSLAGGTDTQYF. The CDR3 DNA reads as TGTGCCTGGAGCCTAGCGGGGGGCACAGATACGCAGTATTTT.

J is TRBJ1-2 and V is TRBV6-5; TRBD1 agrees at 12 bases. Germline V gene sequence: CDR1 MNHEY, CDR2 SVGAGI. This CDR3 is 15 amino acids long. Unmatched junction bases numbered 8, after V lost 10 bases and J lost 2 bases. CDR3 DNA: TGTGCCACCGGGACAGGGGGCGCGGGAAACTATGGCTACACCTTC. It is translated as CATGTGGAGNYGYTF.

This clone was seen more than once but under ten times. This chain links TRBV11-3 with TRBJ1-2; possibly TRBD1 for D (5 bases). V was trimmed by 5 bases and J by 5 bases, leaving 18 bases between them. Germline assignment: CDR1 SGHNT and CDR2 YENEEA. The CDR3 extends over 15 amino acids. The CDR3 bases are TGTGCCAGCAGCCCTACAGGAGGGGTAGTATATGGCTACACCTTC. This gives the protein CASSPTGGVVYGYTF.

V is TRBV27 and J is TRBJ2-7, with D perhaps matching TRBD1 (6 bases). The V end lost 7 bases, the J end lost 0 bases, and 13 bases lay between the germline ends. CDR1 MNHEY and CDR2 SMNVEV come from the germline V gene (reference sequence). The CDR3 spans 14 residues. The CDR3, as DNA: TGTGCCAGCAAGACCGGGACACTCTCCTACGAGCAGTACTTC. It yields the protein CASKTGTLSYEQYF.

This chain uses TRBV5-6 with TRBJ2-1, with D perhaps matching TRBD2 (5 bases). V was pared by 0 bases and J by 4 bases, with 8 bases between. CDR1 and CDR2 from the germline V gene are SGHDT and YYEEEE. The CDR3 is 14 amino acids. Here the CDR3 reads CASSLEGGYNEQFF. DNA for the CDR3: TGTGCCAGCAGCTTGGAAGGCGGGTACAATGAGCAGTTCTTC.

The CDR3 DNA reads as TGTGCCAGCAGCTTGAGTGGACAGGGGGCAACCTATAATTCACCCCTCCACTTT. This sequence encodes CASSLSGQGATYNSPLHF. The chain is built from TRBV5-6 and TRBJ1-6; TRBD1 agrees at 11 bases. CDR1 SGHDT and CDR2 YYEEEE come from the germline V gene. The CDR3 spans 18 residues. V shed 1 base, J shed 2 bases, and the junction held 5 bases outside the gene matches.

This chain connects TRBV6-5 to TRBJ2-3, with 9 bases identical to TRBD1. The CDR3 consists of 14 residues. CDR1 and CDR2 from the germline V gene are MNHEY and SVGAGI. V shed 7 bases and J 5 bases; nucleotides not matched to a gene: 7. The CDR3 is CASTKQGAEDTQYF. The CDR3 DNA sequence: TGTGCCAGCACTAAACAGGGGGCGGAAGATACGCAGTATTTT.

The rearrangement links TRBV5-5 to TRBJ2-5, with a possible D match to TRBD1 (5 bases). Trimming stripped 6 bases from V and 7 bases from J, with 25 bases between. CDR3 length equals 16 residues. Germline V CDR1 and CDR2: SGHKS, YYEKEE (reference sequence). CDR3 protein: CASTPAQGSVYGTQYF. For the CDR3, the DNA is TGTGCCAGCACGCCAGCTCAGGGATCGGTGTATGGGACCCAGTACTTC. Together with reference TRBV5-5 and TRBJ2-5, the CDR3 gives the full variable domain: DAGVTQSPTHLIKTRGQQVTLRCSPISGHKSVSWYQQVLGQGPQFIFQYYEKEERGRGNFPDRFSARQFPNYSSELNVNALLLGDSALYLCASTPAQGSVYGTQYFGPGTRLLVL.

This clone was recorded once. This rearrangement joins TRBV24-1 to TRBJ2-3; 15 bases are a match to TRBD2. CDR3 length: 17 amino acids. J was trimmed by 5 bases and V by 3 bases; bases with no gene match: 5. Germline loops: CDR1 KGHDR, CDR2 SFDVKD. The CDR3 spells CATSDRGTSGRKDTQYF. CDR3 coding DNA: TGTGCCACCAGTGATCGGGGGACTAGCGGGAGGAAAGATACGCAGTATTTT.

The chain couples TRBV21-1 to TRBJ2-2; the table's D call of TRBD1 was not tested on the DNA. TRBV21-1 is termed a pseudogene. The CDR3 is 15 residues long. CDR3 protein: CASTLGQLNTGELFF. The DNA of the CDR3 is TGTGCCAGCACGCTGGGACAGCTTAATACCGGGGAGCTGTTTTTT.

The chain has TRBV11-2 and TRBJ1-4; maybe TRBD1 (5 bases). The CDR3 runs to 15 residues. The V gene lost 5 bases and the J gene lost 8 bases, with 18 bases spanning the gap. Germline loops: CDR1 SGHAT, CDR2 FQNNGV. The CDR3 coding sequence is TGTGCCAGCAGCCGGAGCGGGACCCAGCGGGAAAAACTGTTTTTT. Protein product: CASSRSGTQREKLFF.

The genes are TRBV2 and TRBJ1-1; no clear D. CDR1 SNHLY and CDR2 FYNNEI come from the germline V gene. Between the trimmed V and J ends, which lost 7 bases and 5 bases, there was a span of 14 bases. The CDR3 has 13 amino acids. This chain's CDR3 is CASTETRRTEAFF. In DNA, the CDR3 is TGTGCCAGCACCGAAACCCGGAGGACTGAAGCTTTCTTT.

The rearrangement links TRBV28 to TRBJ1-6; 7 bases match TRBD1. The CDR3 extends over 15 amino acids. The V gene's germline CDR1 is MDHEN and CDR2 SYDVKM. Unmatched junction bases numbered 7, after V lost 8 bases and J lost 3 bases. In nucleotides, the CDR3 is TGTGCCAGCCGAGGGGGACAGCTCTATAATTCACCCCTCCACTTT. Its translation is CASRGGQLYNSPLHF.

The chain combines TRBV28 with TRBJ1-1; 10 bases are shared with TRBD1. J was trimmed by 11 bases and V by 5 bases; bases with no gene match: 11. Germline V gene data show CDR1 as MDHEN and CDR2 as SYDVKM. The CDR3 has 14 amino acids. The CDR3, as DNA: TGTGCCAGCAGTGTGATTCCCGGGACAGGGGAGGCTTTCTTT. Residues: CASSVIPGTGEAFF.

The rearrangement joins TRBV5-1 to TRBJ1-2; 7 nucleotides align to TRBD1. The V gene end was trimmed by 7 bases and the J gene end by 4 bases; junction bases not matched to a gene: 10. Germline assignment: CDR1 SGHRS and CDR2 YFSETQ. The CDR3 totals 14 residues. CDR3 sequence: CASRSEGGGYGYTF. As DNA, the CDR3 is TGCGCCAGCCGGAGTGAAGGGGGCGGCTATGGCTACACCTTC.

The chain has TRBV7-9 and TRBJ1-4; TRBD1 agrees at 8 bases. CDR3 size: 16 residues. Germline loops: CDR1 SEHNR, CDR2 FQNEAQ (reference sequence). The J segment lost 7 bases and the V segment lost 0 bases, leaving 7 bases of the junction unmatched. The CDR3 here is CASSLALGTGAEKLFF. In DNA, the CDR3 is TGTGCCAGCAGCTTAGCGCTGGGGACAGGTGCTGAAAAACTGTTTTTT.

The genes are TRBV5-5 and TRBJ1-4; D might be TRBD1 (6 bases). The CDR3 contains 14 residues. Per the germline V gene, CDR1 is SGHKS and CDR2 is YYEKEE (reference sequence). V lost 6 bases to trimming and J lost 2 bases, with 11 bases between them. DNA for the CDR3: TGTGCCAGCACCAAAGGACAGACTAATGAAAAACTGTTTTTT. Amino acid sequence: CASTKGQTNEKLFF.